In its sample, the clone carrying this TCR beta chain was seen many times. Its specificity is unknown. TCRdb reprocessed the reads with MiXCR, giving one entry per CDR3 protein. The table lists more than 45,000 distinct CDR3 sequences, 33% of them singletons. The data belong to a study of T cell repertoires in cytomegalovirus infection. Whole-study context: In public TCR beta signatures, there were indications of both CMV infection and matching HLA type.

Findings and limits, study-wide: Based on cumulative public TCR beta family frequency, carriers of CMV plus the relevant HLA were identified. Dominating the ex vivo response were HLA-C-restricted CMV-specific TCR beta clonotypes.

The sample was PBMCs, sequenced either directly or after in vitro stimulation (not recorded which). This TCR derives from a human donor in good health (CMV status not recorded). Some clones in this sample may be carry-over from other donors' samples.

DNA for the CDR3: TGTGCCAGCAGCTTAGGCATGGGAGGCACTGAAGCTTTCTTT. This gives the protein CASSLGMGGTEAFF. The gene calls are TRBV7-2 and TRBJ1-1; the D is unclear. CDR1 is SGHTA, CDR2 FQGNSA, per germline. The CDR3 has 14 residues. The V and J ends lost 1 base and 4 bases respectively, with 10 bases between them.